The 32 T cell receptor beta chains below come from one sample, sequenced in a study of T cell clonality in common variable immunodeficiency. Produced via immunoSEQ multiplex PCR; TCRdb's table is partial and in-frame only. This repertoire holds about 55,000 clones, and none appear only once. Source material: peripheral blood mononuclear cells. These receptors were taken from a person between 18 and 70 years old in good health.

There are many counts of this clone. The read halts 3 residues ahead of the CDR3 end, with the missing end drawn from the germline J gene. The chain links TRBV5-4 to TRBJ2-4, with TRBD1 matching 7 bases. Germline V gene sequence: CDR1 SGHNT, CDR2 YYREEE (reference sequence). The CDR3 is 12 residues long. The CDR3 is CASSFYRGSQYF. CDR3 DNA (partial): TGTGCCAGCAGCTTTTACAGGGGCTCT.

This clone was detected many times. CDR3 DNA, as far as it was read: TGTGCCAGCAGTGAAGGCGTCCTCACTGAA. Protein: CASSEGVLTE. The whole CDR3 protein reads CASSEGVLTEAFF. This chain joins TRBV6-1 and TRBJ1-1; D gene uncertain. The read gets to within 3 residues of the CDR3 end, and the germline J gene fills in the rest. V lost 1 base, J lost 4 bases, and 7 bases lay in between. Germline CDR1 is MNHNS and CDR2 is SASEGT. The CDR3 is made up of 13 amino acids.

In this sample, this clone turned up many times. Read data end 3 residues before the CDR3 end; the end is taken from the germline J gene. The genes are TRBV20-1 and TRBJ2-1; D might be TRBD1 (6 bases). Trimming took off 4 bases at V and 4 bases at J, with 17 bases between the two ends. CDR3 length: 15 residues. CDR1 and CDR2 (germline): DFQATT, SNEGSKA (reference sequence). CDR3 protein: CSAIRTAQNYNEQFF. The sequenced CDR3 bases are TGCAGTGCTATCCGGACAGCCCAAAATTACAATGAG.

This clone was seen repeatedly, ten times or more. The CDR3 extends 3 residues past the end of the read, so its final part is completed from the germline J gene. The chain is built from TRBV5-1 and TRBJ2-3, with TRBD2 matching 9 bases. The length of the CDR3 is 17 residues. Per the germline V gene, CDR1 is SGHRS and CDR2 is YFSETQ. J lost 2 bases, V lost 3 bases, and 10 bases had no gene match. CDR3 sequence: CASSWIGTSRDTDTQYF. The DNA read from the CDR3 is TGCGCCAGCAGCTGGATTGGGACTAGCAGAGACACAGATACG.

This clone was detected many times. The sequence runs out 3 residues before the end of the CDR3; the remainder is reconstructed from the germline J gene. The J gene is TRBJ2-3, the V gene TRBV7-3; 9 nucleotides agree with TRBD2. CDR3 size: 17 residues. CDR1 and CDR2 (germline): SGHTA, FQGTGA. Trimming removed 3 bases from V and 3 bases from J; junction bases left unmatched: 10. The CDR3 spells CASSFLGAGGRTDTQYF. CDR3 DNA (partial): TGTGCCAGCAGCTTCCTCGGTGCGGGAGGGAGGACAGATACG. Full variable domain (missing parts from reference TRBV7-3 and TRBJ2-3): GAGVSQTPSNKVTEKGKYVELRCDPISGHTALYWYRQSLGQGPEFLIYFQGTGAADDSGLPNDRFFAVRPEGSVSTLKIQRTERGDSAVYLCASSFLGAGGRTDTQYFGPGTRLTVL.

This clone was counted at least ten times. The CDR3 extends 3 residues past the end of the read, so its final part is completed from the germline J gene. The chain combines TRBV18 with TRBJ2-5, with unresolved D. Trimming took 2 bases from V and 2 from J, leaving 18 bases between them. The CDR3 extends over 17 amino acids. Germline assignment: CDR1 KGHSH and CDR2 LQKENI. CDR3 in amino acids: CASSPKISLSGQETQYF. The CDR3 DNA, read in part, is TGTGCCAGCTCACCAAAAATTTCACTCTCAGGACAAGAGACC. Full variable domain (remainder filled in from reference TRBV18 and TRBJ2-5): NAGVMQNPRHLVRRRGQEARLRCSPMKGHSHVYWYRQLPEEGLKFMVYLQKENIIDESGMPKERFSAEFPKEGPSILRIQQVVRGDSAAYFCASSPKISLSGQETQYFGPGTRLLVL.

Worth noting for this clone: The observed sequence ends 3 residues before the CDR3 terminus, with the missing tail filled in from the germline J gene. This sequence joins TRBV7-9 and TRBJ1-1; 7 bases line up with TRBD1. The CDR3 spans 14 residues. J gave up 4 bases and V 5 bases, and 7 bases lay outside the gene matches. Germline V gene data show CDR1 as SEHNR and CDR2 as FQNEAQ (reference sequence). The CDR3 bases that were read are TGTGCCAGCAGCGTTAGACAGGGTAGCACTGAA. Encoded protein: CASSVRQGSTE. The entire CDR3 protein is CASSVRQGSTEAFF.

This clone came up a few times. One end of the junction varies from germline; a read error may be responsible. The read stops 3 residues short of the end of the CDR3; the missing end is completed from the germline J gene. This chain links TRBV6-4 with TRBJ2-3; D perhaps matches TRBD1 (6 bases). CDR1 and CDR2 (germline): MRHNA, SNTAGT. The CDR3 extends over 15 amino acids. The covered CDR3 bases are TGTGCCAGCAGTGACTCAGCTGGGGACACAGAAACG. Protein sequence: CASSDSAGDTET. The whole CDR3 is CASSDSAGDTETQYF.

This clone came up many times. The sequenced fragment ends 3 residues before the CDR3 boundary, so the rest is inferred from the germline J gene. J is TRBJ1-2 and V is TRBV19; TRBD1 is a possible D gene (5 bases). The CDR3 totals 14 residues. V lost 3 bases and J lost 2, with 10 bases in between. Germline V gene data show CDR1 as LNHDA and CDR2 as SQIVND (reference sequence). CDR3 region: CASSMGGANYGYTF. The covered CDR3 bases are TGTGCCAGTAGTATGGGCGGGGCAAACTATGGC.

This clone was observed at least ten times. The read gets to within 3 residues of the CDR3 end, and the germline J gene fills in the rest. The chain employs TRBV5-6 and TRBJ1-2, with 8 positions matching TRBD1. Germline values: CDR1 SGHDT, CDR2 YYEEEE. CDR3 length: 13 amino acids. The covered CDR3 bases are TGTGCCAGCAGCCCGGGACAGGTAGAGGGC. Protein: CASSPGQVEG. The complete CDR3 protein is CASSPGQVEGYTF. Supplemented by reference TRBV5-6 and TRBJ1-2, the full variable domain reads DAGVTQSPTHLIKTRGQQVTLRCSPKSGHDTVSWYQQALGQGPQFIFQYYEEEERQRGNFPDRFSGHQFPNYSSELNVNALLLGDSALYLCASSPGQVEGYTFGSGTRLTVV.

At least ten counts were recorded for this clone. The read falls 3 residues short of the CDR3 end, and the missing part is taken from the germline J gene. This chain joins TRBV20-1 and TRBJ2-3, with D possibly being TRBD2 (5 bases). Germline V lookup: CDR1 DFQATT, CDR2 SNEGSKA (reference sequence). V was shortened by 1 base and J by 6 bases, with 20 bases between the two germline ends. This CDR3 has 16 amino acids. CDR3 bases read: TGCAGTGCTAGAGCAGTCCTAGCCGGAGCGTTTGATACG. Its protein product is CSARAVLAGAFDT. The CDR3, in full, reads CSARAVLAGAFDTQYF.

This clone was counted many times. The read ends 3 residues early relative to the CDR3; the germline J gene fills the gap. This chain links TRBV7-6 with TRBJ2-2, with 7 bases fitting TRBD2. The CDR3 totals 15 residues. Trimming took 6 bases from V and 2 from J; bases not matched to a gene: 6. Germline assignment: CDR1 SGHVS and CDR2 FNYEAQ. The part of the CDR3 DNA that was read is TGTGCCAGCAGTTCTAGCGGAGGAAACACCGGGGAG. Its translation is CASSSSGGNTGE. The whole CDR3 is CASSSSGGNTGELFF.

This clone was seen at least ten times. The CDR3 end is not reached by the read, which stops 3 residues before it; the germline J gene fills it in. The chain carries TRBV19 and TRBJ1-1; D perhaps matches TRBD1 (6 bases). V gave up 3 bases and J gave up 6 bases, with 23 bases separating them. The germline gives CDR1 LNHDA, CDR2 SQIVND (reference sequence). The CDR3 contains 17 residues. The CDR3 loop is CASSIPQGRSRGAEAFF. The sequenced CDR3 bases are TGTGCCAGTAGTATTCCTCAAGGACGGAGCAGGGGAGCTGAA.

There are many counts of this clone. CDR3 bases read: TGCGCCAGCAGCTCCAAACTTGGGGGGTCCTACAATGAG. Translation: CASSSKLGGSYNE. The complete CDR3 protein is CASSSKLGGSYNEQFF. V is TRBV5-1 and J is TRBJ2-1; weak D call: TRBD2 (6 bases). The read stops 3 residues short of the end of the CDR3; the missing end is completed from the germline J gene. The CDR3 extends over 16 amino acids. The ends were cut back, 3 bases at V and 1 base at J, with 14 bases in the middle. Germline CDR1 SGHRS, CDR2 YFSETQ.

Many counts were recorded for this clone. The sequenced fragment ends 3 residues before the CDR3 boundary, so the rest is inferred from the germline J gene. V usage is TRBV7-2 and J usage is TRBJ1-1; no clear D. V shed 1 base and J shed 3 bases, with 9 bases lying between them. The germline V gene encodes CDR1 SGHTA and CDR2 FQGNSA. CDR3 length: 14 amino acids. The CDR3 sequence is CASSLDGRYTEAFF. The DNA read from the CDR3 is TGTGCCAGCAGCTTAGACGGTCGCTACACTGAA.

With respect to this clone: Read data end 3 residues before the CDR3 end; the end is taken from the germline J gene. The gene calls are TRBV19 and TRBJ1-2; D may be TRBD1 (5 bases). The CDR3 is 15 amino acids. The V gene's germline CDR1 is LNHDA and CDR2 SQIVND (reference sequence). The CDR3 is CASSTGTSGSSDYTF. The CDR3 DNA, read in part, is TGTGCCAGTAGTACTGGGACTAGCGGGAGCAGCGAC.

A few counts support this clone. The missing CDR3 end, 3 residues past where the read stops, is filled in from the germline J gene. The rearrangement joins TRBV7-9 to TRBJ1-2; D is unresolved. Germline V CDR1 and CDR2: SEHNR, FQNEAQ (reference sequence). The CDR3 has 14 amino acids. The CDR3 DNA, read in part, is TGTGCCAGCAGCAACCTAGCGGATTACAATGAC. It codes for CASSNLADYND. Given in full, the CDR3 is CASSNLADYNDYTF.

This clone has ten or more counts. The missing CDR3 end, 3 residues past where the read stops, is filled in from the germline J gene. J is TRBJ1-2 and V is TRBV10-2; 7 bases are a match to TRBD1. The germline V gene encodes CDR1 WSHSY and CDR2 SAAADI. V shed 8 bases and J 3 bases; nucleotides not matched to a gene: 9. The length of the CDR3 is 14 residues. The CDR3 reads CASQGVNDHYGYTF. CDR3 DNA, as far as it was read: TGCGCCAGCCAGGGGGTCAACGACCACTATGGC.

This clone was observed at least ten times. The sequence runs out 3 residues before the end of the CDR3; the remainder is reconstructed from the germline J gene. This chain connects TRBV6-2 or TRBV6-3 to TRBJ1-4; no reliable D call. Germline CDR1 MNHEY, CDR2 SVGEGT. Deletions cut 6 bases from V and 7 bases from J, with 18 bases between. There are 15 residues in the CDR3. The CDR3 protein is CASSFTERGAEKLFF. CDR3 DNA (partial): TGTGCCAGCAGCTTCACGGAACGGGGTGCTGAAAAA.

In its sample, this clone was seen many times. Sequencing ends 3 residues short of the CDR3 end; the germline J gene provides the rest. The sample contains more than one DNA sequence encoding this CDR3. The chain uses TRBV18 and TRBJ1-3; 9 positions agree with TRBD1. The CDR3 has 17 residues. Trimming at V came to 2 bases and at J to 3 bases, leaving 8 bases not matched to a gene. Germline V lookup: CDR1 KGHSH, CDR2 LQKENI. The CDR3 bases that were read are TGTGCCAGCTCACCATTGGCGAGGACAGGGGTTGGAAACACC. Protein: CASSPLARTGVGNT. In full, the CDR3 is CASSPLARTGVGNTIYF.

Note on this clone: From the germline J gene comes the end of the CDR3, since the read stops 3 residues before it. V is TRBV18 and J is TRBJ2-4, with 7 bases matching TRBD1. Germline V gene sequence: CDR1 KGHSH, CDR2 LQKENI. There are 13 residues in the CDR3. CDR3 sequence: CASSSGQPYGQYF. CDR3 bases read: TGTGCCAGCTCCTCGGGACAGCCCTATGGT.

This clone showed up many times. The DNA ends 3 residues before the CDR3 does, and the rest of the CDR3 is filled in from the germline J gene. This sequence joins TRBV5-1 and TRBJ1-2, with D tentatively TRBD1 (5 bases). V was shortened by 2 bases and J by 2 bases, with 13 bases between the two germline ends. Germline assignment: CDR1 SGHRS and CDR2 YFSETQ. This CDR3 is built from 15 residues. Here the CDR3 reads CASSFNSGGNYGYTF. Partial CDR3 DNA: TGCGCCAGCAGCTTTAACAGCGGGGGGAACTATGGC.

This clone was recorded many times. Read coverage stops 3 residues before the CDR3 terminus; the germline J gene supplies the remainder. The chain uses TRBV10-1 and TRBJ2-2; a possible D gene is TRBD1 (6 bases). Germline V CDR1 and CDR2: WNHNN, SYGVQD (reference sequence). CDR3 length: 15 amino acids. The DNA read from the CDR3 is TGCGCCAGCAGTGAGTCGCAAGGGGGAAATGAAAAG. It specifies CASSESQGGNEK. The full CDR3 reads CASSESQGGNEKLFF.

In this sample, this clone turned up many times. Read coverage stops 3 residues before the CDR3 terminus; the germline J gene supplies the remainder. The chain links TRBV5-4 to TRBJ2-2; tentatively, D is TRBD2 (6 bases). The germline gives CDR1 SGHNT, CDR2 YYREEE (reference sequence). The V end lost 5 bases, the J end lost 5 bases, and 16 bases lay between the germline ends. The CDR3 is 15 residues long. CDR3 bases read: TGTGCCAGCAGTAGAGGACTAAGCGGTACCGGGGAG. Its translation: CASSRGLSGTGE. The full CDR3 reads CASSRGLSGTGELFF.

This clone was recorded a few times. The read stops 3 residues short of the end of the CDR3; the missing end is completed from the germline J gene. V and J are TRBV19 and TRBJ1-2, with 9 positions matching TRBD1. Germline V gene data show CDR1 as LNHDA and CDR2 as SQIVND (reference sequence). CDR3 length: 16 residues. CDR3 in amino acids: CASSAPPGQGTDTYTF. Partial CDR3 DNA: TGTGCCAGTAGTGCTCCCCCGGGACAGGGAACAGATACC.

Only a few counts were recorded for this clone. CDR3 DNA, as far as it was read: TGTGCCAGCTCACCGGGACTAGCGGGAGGCCGCACAGATACG. Translating gives CASSPGLAGGRTDT. The whole CDR3 protein reads CASSPGLAGGRTDTQYF. The chain uses TRBV18 and TRBJ2-3; 15 bases fit TRBD2. The read stops 3 residues short of the end of the CDR3; the missing end is completed from the germline J gene. Germline V gene sequence: CDR1 KGHSH, CDR2 LQKENI. The trim removed 3 bases at V and 1 base at J, leaving 2 bases unmatched. This CDR3 spans 17 amino acids.

This clone was detected many times. The read gets to within 3 residues of the CDR3 end, and the germline J gene fills in the rest. The chain carries TRBV20-1 and TRBJ2-2; D perhaps matches TRBD1 (5 bases). The germline CDR1 and CDR2 sequences are DFQATT and SNEGSKA (reference sequence). The CDR3 runs 13 residues. The CDR3 bases that were read are TGCAGTGCTAGTGACTTACAGGATTCACCG. It specifies CSASDLQDSP. The whole CDR3 region reads CSASDLQDSPLFF.

This clone came up many times. One end of the junction does not line up with germline, which may come from a read error. The CDR3 goes on 3 residues after the read ends, and that part is filled in from the germline J gene. The V gene is TRBV4-2, the J gene TRBJ1-2; D is possibly TRBD1 (6 bases). The germline V gene has CDR1 LGHNA and CDR2 YNFKEQ. The CDR3 covers 16 residues. The CDR3 DNA, read in part, is TGCGCCAGCAGCCAAGATCCCGGGGGGCTCCCCTATGGC. Amino acid sequence: CASSQDPGGLPYG. The whole CDR3 sequence is CASSQDPGGLPYGYTF.

The table lists this clone with a few counts. The read halts 3 residues ahead of the CDR3 end, with the missing end drawn from the germline J gene. The chain carries TRBV19 and TRBJ1-2, with D uncertain. Per the germline V gene, CDR1 is LNHDA and CDR2 is SQIVND (reference sequence). The CDR3 runs 15 residues. CDR3 DNA (partial): TGTGCCAGTAGTATCGGTAGCGGGCCCACCTACGAC. It yields the protein CASSIGSGPTYD. The CDR3, in full, reads CASSIGSGPTYDYTF.

This clone has a handful of counts. The CDR3 end is not reached by the read, which stops 3 residues before it; the germline J gene fills it in. The chain employs TRBV20-1 and TRBJ2-1, with 11 bases aligning to TRBD2. This CDR3 is built from 20 residues. V shed 2 bases and J 0 bases; nucleotides not matched to a gene: 15. Per germline, CDR1 DFQATT and CDR2 SNEGSKA (reference sequence). The CDR3 spells CSARFIVSGGVTGSYNEQFF. The covered CDR3 bases are TGCAGTGCTAGATTCATCGTTAGCGGGGGGGTTACGGGCTCCTACAATGAG.

This clone was detected many times. The read stops 3 residues short of the end of the CDR3; the missing end is completed from the germline J gene. The chain couples TRBV2 to TRBJ1-2, with 7 bases fitting TRBD1. Germline assignment: CDR1 SNHLY and CDR2 FYNNEI. The CDR3 contains 14 residues. J lost 7 bases, V lost 10 bases, and 15 bases had no gene match. CDR3 region: CATLPRGGESGYTF. The part of the CDR3 DNA that was read is TGTGCCACTCTACCAAGAGGGGGCGAAAGTGGC.

In this sample, this clone turned up many times. Coverage ceases 3 residues before the CDR3 finishes, and the germline J gene fills in the end. The rearrangement links TRBV7-9 to TRBJ2-5; 7 bases fit TRBD1. The junction had 5 bases not matched to a gene; V was cut back by 2 bases and J by 5 bases. CDR3 length equals 14 residues. From germline, CDR1 is SEHNR and CDR2 FQNEAQ (reference sequence). The covered CDR3 bases are TGTGCCAGCAGCTTAATGACAGGGTTGGAGACC. Residues: CASSLMTGLET. The whole CDR3 sequence reads CASSLMTGLETQYF. Full variable domain (remainder filled in from reference TRBV7-9 and TRBJ2-5): DTGVSQNPRHKITKRGQNVTFRCDPISEHNRLYWYRQTLGQGPEFLTYFQNEAQLEKSRLLSDRFSAERPKGSFSTLEIQRTEQGDSAMYLCASSLMTGLETQYFGPGTRLLVL.